The 22 T cell receptor beta chains in this list originate from one sample, sequenced in a study of blood T cell repertoires in COVID-19. TCRdb's table, derived via immunoSEQ multiplex PCR, lists solely in-frame clones and lacks some. In the table there are about 320,000 clones, around 88% of which are singletons. The sample taken for sequencing was peripheral blood. The receptor source for this set is a woman in her twenties or thirties with COVID-19, enrolled during active disease.

The chain employs TRBV24-1 and TRBJ2-2; TRBD1 aligns across 7 bases. Germline V gene data show CDR1 as KGHDR and CDR2 as SFDVKD. This CDR3 contains 14 residues. The V gene end was trimmed by 5 bases and the J gene end by 7 bases; junction bases not matched to a gene: 6. CDR3 loop: CATSGVWDSGELFF. CDR3 DNA: TGTGCCACCAGTGGGGTTTGGGACAGCGGGGAGCTGTTTTTT.

V gene TRBV7-9 combines with J gene TRBJ2-1, with D maybe TRBD1 (6 bases). Per the germline V gene, CDR1 is SEHNR and CDR2 is FQNEAQ (reference sequence). Trimming removed 5 bases from V and 7 bases from J, with 12 bases in between. CDR3 length equals 13 residues. This CDR3 reads CASSLPGDNEQFF. DNA of the CDR3: TGTGCCAGCAGCCTTCCAGGGGATAATGAGCAGTTCTTC.

This clone was observed a few times. The chain joins TRBV7-9 to TRBJ2-7, with a weak D call TRBD1 (5 bases). The CDR3 runs to 16 residues. The V gene lost 6 bases and the J gene lost 0 bases, with 18 bases spanning the gap. The germline CDR1 and CDR2 sequences are SEHNR and FQNEAQ (reference sequence). The CDR3 spells CASSFHQGRRSYEQYF. CDR3 sequence (DNA): TGTGCCAGCAGTTTCCACCAGGGCCGCCGCTCCTACGAGCAGTACTTC.

The chain has TRBV9 and TRBJ2-5; D is unclear. The CDR3 has 12 residues. With 0 bases removed from V and 4 bases from J, the gap between germline ends came to 4 bases. Germline CDR1 reads SGDLS; CDR2 reads YYNGEE. CDR3 region: CASSVGLETQYF. In nucleotides, the CDR3 is TGTGCCAGCAGCGTAGGACTAGAGACCCAGTACTTC.

The CDR3 region is CASSLIDGYTF. The CDR3, as DNA: TGTGCCAGCAGTCTTATCGATGGCTACACCTTC. The J gene is TRBJ1-2, the V gene TRBV6-6; no clear D gene. V was clipped by 5 bases and J by 6 bases, with 7 bases between them. Looked up from germline, CDR1 is MNHNY and CDR2 is SVGAGI (reference sequence). This CDR3 is built from 11 residues.

The V and J genes are TRBV6-5 and TRBJ2-3; D ambiguous. The CDR3 is 15 amino acids. Germline V CDR1 and CDR2: MNHEY, SVGAGI. Trimming took off 6 bases at V and 1 base at J, with 14 bases between the two ends. The DNA for the CDR3 is TGTGCCAGCAGGAGCATCGGAGCCGGCACAGATACGCAGTATTTT. Protein sequence: CASRSIGAGTDTQYF.

This clone is a singleton in its sample. In nucleotides, the CDR3 is TGTGCCAGCAGCCAAGATTTTGACAACTGGAGCACAGATACGCAGTATTTT. Translated, it gives CASSQDFDNWSTDTQYF. The rearrangement joins TRBV4-2 to TRBJ2-3; D gene uncertain. Trimming stripped 0 bases from V and 0 bases from J, with 13 bases between. In germline, CDR1 is LGHNA, CDR2 YNFKEQ. This CDR3 has 17 residues.

This sequence joins TRBV5-1 and TRBJ2-7; D ambiguous. CDR1 and CDR2 from the germline V gene are SGHRS and YFSETQ. V dropped 0 bases and J dropped 4 bases, with 5 bases sitting between them. This CDR3 contains 12 residues. For the CDR3, the DNA is TGCGCCAGCAGCTTGGACAGATACGAGCAGTACTTC. Amino acids: CASSLDRYEQYF.

J is TRBJ1-4 and V is TRBV15, with 7 bases lining up with TRBD1. The CDR3 length is 17 residues. Losses at the gene ends were 5 bases for V and 0 bases for J; bases not matched to a gene: 9. Looked up from germline, CDR1 is LNHNV and CDR2 is YYDKDF (reference sequence). DNA of the CDR3: TGTGCCACCAGCGCCCGACAGGGATACACAACTAATGAAAAACTGTTTTTT. Amino acids: CATSARQGYTTNEKLFF.

This clone has more than one count but fewer than ten. The rearrangement links TRBV7-9 to TRBJ1-6; no clear D. Looked up from germline, CDR1 is SEHNR and CDR2 is FQNEAQ (reference sequence). V shed 3 bases and J shed 0 bases, with 12 bases lying between them. There are 17 residues in the CDR3. CDR3 coding DNA: TGTGCCAGCAGCTTCTCCGGGGAAAGCTCCTATAATTCACCCCTCCACTTT. This codes for CASSFSGESSYNSPLHF.

The chain recombines TRBV6-2 or TRBV6-3 with TRBJ2-2; 9 bases are a match to TRBD2. The CDR3 runs 18 residues. After removal of 5 bases from V and 4 bases from J, the junction contained 14 bases not matched to a gene. Looked up from germline, CDR1 is MNHEY and CDR2 is SVGEGT. The CDR3 region is CASSDPSRAGGVTGELFF. CDR3 DNA sequence: TGTGCCAGCAGTGACCCCAGCCGGGCGGGGGGGGTCACCGGGGAGCTGTTTTTT.

The chain couples TRBV4-1 to TRBJ2-1; 9 bases align to TRBD1. There are 13 residues in the CDR3. J lost 8 bases, V lost 4 bases, and 3 bases had no gene match. Germline CDR1 and CDR2: MGHRA and YSYEKL. The CDR3 region has the DNA TGCGCCAGCAGCCCACGGACAGGGGATGAGCAGTTCTTC. Its translation: CASSPRTGDEQFF.

The chain carries TRBV6-4 and TRBJ1-2; 11 bases map to TRBD1. J lost 3 bases, V lost 6 bases, and 6 bases had no gene match. The CDR3 length is 15 residues. Germline lookup yields CDR1 MRHNA and CDR2 SNTAGT. The chain's CDR3 is CASRAGQGAYYGYTF. CDR3 nucleotide sequence: TGTGCCAGCAGAGCCGGACAGGGGGCTTACTATGGCTACACCTTC.

The rearrangement joins TRBV5-4 to TRBJ1-2; D not resolved. Trimming left V 0 bases short and J 8 bases short, with 14 bases between. The germline gives CDR1 SGHNT, CDR2 YYREEE (reference sequence). The length of the CDR3 is 14 residues. The CDR3 loop is CASSLAVSVYGYTF. The CDR3 DNA sequence: TGTGCCAGCAGCTTGGCCGTATCAGTGTACGGCTACACCTTC.

This clone was picked up a small number of times. The CDR3 reads CASSVGSGTGELFF. The CDR3 bases are TGTGCCAGCAGCGTTGGTTCCGGCACCGGGGAGCTGTTTTTT. The chain uses TRBV9 and TRBJ2-2; D not resolved. Trimming removed 2 bases at V and 4 bases at J, with 9 bases between. This CDR3 contains 14 residues. Germline CDR1 and CDR2: SGDLS and YYNGEE.

The V call is TRBV18, the J call TRBJ2-5; D is possibly TRBD2 (5 bases). Germline V gene sequence: CDR1 KGHSH, CDR2 LQKENI. V lost 6 bases and J 1 base, leaving 9 bases between the germline ends. The CDR3 extends over 13 amino acids. The CDR3 region is CASSSTIQETQYF. The CDR3, as DNA: TGTGCCAGCTCCTCGACTATCCAAGAGACCCAGTACTTC.

The V call is TRBV7-2, the J call TRBJ1-4; D might be TRBD1 (5 bases). V was pared by 1 base and J by 2 bases, with 5 bases between. The CDR3 has 14 residues. CDR1 is SGHTA and CDR2 is FQGNSA in the germline V gene. The CDR3 here is CASSLGGTNEKLFF. The CDR3 nucleotides read TGTGCCAGCAGCTTAGGGGGCACTAATGAAAAACTGTTTTTT.

V is TRBV18 and J is TRBJ1-2; 8 bases are a match to TRBD1. Germline values: CDR1 KGHSH, CDR2 LQKENI. This CDR3 comprises 14 residues. The junction had 10 bases not matched to a gene; V was cut back by 5 bases and J by 8 bases. The DNA for the CDR3 is TGTGCCAGCTCAGCACTACAGGGGGAATCGGGCTACACCTTC. As protein: CASSALQGESGYTF.

The rearrangement links TRBV30 to TRBJ2-2; 7 bases are a match to TRBD2. Trimming at V came to 0 bases and at J to 6 bases, leaving 10 bases not matched to a gene. This CDR3 spans 16 amino acids. Germline CDR1 is GTSNPN and CDR2 is SVGIG (reference sequence). The CDR3 region is CAWSVIYLGRAGELFF. CDR3 coding DNA: TGTGCCTGGAGTGTAATCTATCTGGGGAGGGCCGGGGAGCTGTTTTTT.

This clone has just a few counts. This chain links TRBV25-1 with TRBJ2-3, with a tentative D call TRBD1 (6 bases). The CDR3 consists of 15 residues. CDR1 and CDR2 (germline): MGHDK, SYGVNS. Trimming pared 3 bases from V and 6 bases from J, leaving 16 bases between. Written as DNA, the CDR3 is TGTGCCAGCAGTGAGGCACAGGGTGAGGTGGATACGCAGTATTTT. This translates into CASSEAQGEVDTQYF.

The V call is TRBV9, the J call TRBJ1-1; D is perhaps TRBD1 (5 bases). The length of the CDR3 is 16 residues. The germline V and J ends were trimmed by 4 bases and 1 base, with 17 bases remaining between them. Germline loops: CDR1 SGDLS, CDR2 YYNGEE. CDR3 loop: CASSPGSRTRNTEAFF. As DNA, the CDR3 is TGTGCCAGCAGCCCAGGATCCAGGACACGGAACACTGAAGCTTTCTTT.

The table lists this clone with a count of one. V usage is TRBV11-2 and J usage is TRBJ1-2; TRBD1 aligns across 8 bases. The V and J ends lost 3 bases and 5 bases, in that order; junction bases with no gene match: 5. The germline V gene encodes CDR1 SGHAT and CDR2 FQNNGV. This CDR3 has 14 residues. The DNA of the CDR3 is TGTGCCAGCAGCTTTGACAGGGGACTATATGGCTACACCTTC. Amino acid sequence: CASSFDRGLYGYTF.